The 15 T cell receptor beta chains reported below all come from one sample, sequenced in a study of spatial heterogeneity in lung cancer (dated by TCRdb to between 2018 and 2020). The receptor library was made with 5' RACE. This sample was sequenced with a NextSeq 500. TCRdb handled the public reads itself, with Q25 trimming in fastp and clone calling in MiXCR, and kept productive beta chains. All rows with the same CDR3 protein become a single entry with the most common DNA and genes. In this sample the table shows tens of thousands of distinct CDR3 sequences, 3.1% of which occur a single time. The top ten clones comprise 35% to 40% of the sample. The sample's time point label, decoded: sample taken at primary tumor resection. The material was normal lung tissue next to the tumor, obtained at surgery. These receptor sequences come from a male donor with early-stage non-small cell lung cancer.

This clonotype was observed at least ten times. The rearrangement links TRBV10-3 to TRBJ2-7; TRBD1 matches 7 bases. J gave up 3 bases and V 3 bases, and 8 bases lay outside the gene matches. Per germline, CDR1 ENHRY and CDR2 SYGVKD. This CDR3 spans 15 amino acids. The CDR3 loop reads CAISDTRDSLYEQYF. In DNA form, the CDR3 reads TGTGCCATCAGTGACACCCGGGACAGCCTCTACGAGCAGTACTTC.

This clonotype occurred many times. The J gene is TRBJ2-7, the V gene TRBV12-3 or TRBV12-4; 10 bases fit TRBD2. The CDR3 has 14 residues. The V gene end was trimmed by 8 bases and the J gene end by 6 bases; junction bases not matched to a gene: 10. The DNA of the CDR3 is TGTGCCAGCTCCCTCACGGGACTAGCGTCCGAGCAGTACTTC. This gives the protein CASSLTGLASEQYF.

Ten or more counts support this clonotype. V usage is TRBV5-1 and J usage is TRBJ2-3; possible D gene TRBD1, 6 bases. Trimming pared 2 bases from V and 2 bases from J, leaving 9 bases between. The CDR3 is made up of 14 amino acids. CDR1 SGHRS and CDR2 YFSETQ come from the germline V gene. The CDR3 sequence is CASSLGGTTDTQYF. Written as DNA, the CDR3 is TGCGCCAGCAGCTTAGGGGGTACCACAGATACGCAGTATTTT. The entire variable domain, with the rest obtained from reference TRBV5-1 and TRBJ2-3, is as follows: KAGVTQTPRYLIKTRGQQVTLSCSPISGHRSVSWYQQTPGQGLQFLFEYFSETQRNKGNFPGRFSGRQFSNSRSEMNVSTLELGDSALYLCASSLGGTTDTQYFGPGTRLTVL.

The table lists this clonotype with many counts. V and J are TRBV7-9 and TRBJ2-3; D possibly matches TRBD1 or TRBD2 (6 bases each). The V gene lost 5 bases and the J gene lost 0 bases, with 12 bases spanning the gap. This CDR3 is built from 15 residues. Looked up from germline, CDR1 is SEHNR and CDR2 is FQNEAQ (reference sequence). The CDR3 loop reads CASSQTGTSTDTQYF. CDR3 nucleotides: TGTGCCAGCAGCCAAACAGGGACTAGCACAGATACGCAGTATTTT.

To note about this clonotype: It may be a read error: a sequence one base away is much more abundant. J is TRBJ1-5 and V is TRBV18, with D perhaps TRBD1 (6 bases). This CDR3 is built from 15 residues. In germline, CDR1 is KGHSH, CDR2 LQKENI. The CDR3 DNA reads TGTGCCAGCTTACCAACAGGGACGATTGATCAGCCCCAGCATTTT. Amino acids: CASLPTGTIDQPQHF. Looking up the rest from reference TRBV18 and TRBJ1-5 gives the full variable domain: NAGVMQNPRHLVRRRGQEARLRCSPMKGHSHVYWYRQLPEEGLKFMVYLQKENIIDESGMPKERFSAEFPKEGPSILRIQQVVRGDSAAYFCASLPTGTIDQPQHFGDGTRLSIL.

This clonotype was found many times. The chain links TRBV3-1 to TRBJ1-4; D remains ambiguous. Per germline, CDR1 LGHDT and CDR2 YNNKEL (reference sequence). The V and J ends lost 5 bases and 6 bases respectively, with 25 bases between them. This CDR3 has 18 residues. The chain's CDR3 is CASSGDHRAPDTYEKLFF. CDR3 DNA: TGTGCCAGCAGCGGTGACCACCGGGCCCCGGATACCTATGAAAAACTGTTTTTT.

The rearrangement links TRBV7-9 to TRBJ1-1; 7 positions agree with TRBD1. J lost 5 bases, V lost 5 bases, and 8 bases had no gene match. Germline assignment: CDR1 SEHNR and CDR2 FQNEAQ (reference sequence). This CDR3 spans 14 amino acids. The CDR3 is CASSPWDRRTEAFF. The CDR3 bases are TGTGCCAGCAGCCCCTGGGACAGACGTACTGAAGCTTTCTTT.

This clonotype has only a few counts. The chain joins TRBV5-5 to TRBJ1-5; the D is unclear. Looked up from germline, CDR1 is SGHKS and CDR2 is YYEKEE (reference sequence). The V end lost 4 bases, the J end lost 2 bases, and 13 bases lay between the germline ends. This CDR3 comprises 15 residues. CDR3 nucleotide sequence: TGTGCCAGCAGCCCAGCTTCGATTGGCAATCAGCCCCAGCATTTT. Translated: CASSPASIGNQPQHF. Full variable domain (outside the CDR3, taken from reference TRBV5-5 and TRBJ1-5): DAGVTQSPTHLIKTRGQQVTLRCSPISGHKSVSWYQQVLGQGPQFIFQYYEKEERGRGNFPDRFSARQFPNYSSELNVNALLLGDSALYLCASSPASIGNQPQHFGDGTRLSIL.

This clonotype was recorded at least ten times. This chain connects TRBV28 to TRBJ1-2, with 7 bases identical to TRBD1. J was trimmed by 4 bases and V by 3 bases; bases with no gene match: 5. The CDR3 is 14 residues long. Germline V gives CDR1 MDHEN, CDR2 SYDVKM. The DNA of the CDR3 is TGTGCCAGCAGTTTCGGAGGACAGGCCTATGGCTACACCTTC. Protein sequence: CASSFGGQAYGYTF.

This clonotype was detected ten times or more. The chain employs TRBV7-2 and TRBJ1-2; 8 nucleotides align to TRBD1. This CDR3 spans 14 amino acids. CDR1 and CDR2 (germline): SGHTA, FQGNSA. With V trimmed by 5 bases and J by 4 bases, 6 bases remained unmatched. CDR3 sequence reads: CASSRTTGAYGYTF. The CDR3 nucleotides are TGTGCCAGCAGCCGCACGACAGGGGCCTATGGCTACACCTTC.

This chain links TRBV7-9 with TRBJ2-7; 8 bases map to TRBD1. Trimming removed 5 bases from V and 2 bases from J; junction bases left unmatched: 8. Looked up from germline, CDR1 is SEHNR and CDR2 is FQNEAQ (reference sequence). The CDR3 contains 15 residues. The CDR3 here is CASSPPTGEAYEQYF. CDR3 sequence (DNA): TGTGCCAGCAGCCCGCCGACAGGGGAAGCCTACGAGCAGTACTTC. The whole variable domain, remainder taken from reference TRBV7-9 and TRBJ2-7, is DTGVSQNPRHKITKRGQNVTFRCDPISEHNRLYWYRQTLGQGPEFLTYFQNEAQLEKSRLLSDRFSAERPKGSFSTLEIQRTEQGDSAMYLCASSPPTGEAYEQYFGPGTRLTVT.

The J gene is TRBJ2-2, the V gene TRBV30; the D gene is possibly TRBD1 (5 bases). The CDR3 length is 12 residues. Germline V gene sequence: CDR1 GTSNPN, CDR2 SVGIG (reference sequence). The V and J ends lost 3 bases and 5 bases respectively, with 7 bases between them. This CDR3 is CAWRPGTGELFF. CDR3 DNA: TGTGCCTGGAGGCCAGGGACCGGGGAGCTGTTTTTT. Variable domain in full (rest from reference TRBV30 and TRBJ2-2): SQTIHQWPATLVQPVGSPLSLECTVEGTSNPNLYWYRQAAGRGLQLLFYSVGIGQISSEVPQNLSASRPQDRQFILSSKKLLLSDSGFYLCAWRPGTGELFFGEGSRLTVL.

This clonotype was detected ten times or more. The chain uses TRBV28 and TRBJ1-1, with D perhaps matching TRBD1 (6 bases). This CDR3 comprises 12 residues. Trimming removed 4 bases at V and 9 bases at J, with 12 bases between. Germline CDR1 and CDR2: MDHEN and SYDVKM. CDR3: CASSYGGRKAFF. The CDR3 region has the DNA TGTGCCAGCAGTTACGGGGGGCGCAAAGCTTTCTTT.

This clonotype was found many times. The CDR3 sequence is CSAWNTYGEQFF. The CDR3, as DNA: TGCAGTGCCTGGAATACATACGGTGAGCAGTTCTTC. This sequence joins TRBV20-1 and TRBJ2-1, with unresolved D. The CDR3 extends over 12 amino acids. Germline-derived CDR1 and CDR2 are DFQATT and SNEGSKA (reference sequence). V was cut by 6 bases and J by 9 bases, with 15 bases left in between.

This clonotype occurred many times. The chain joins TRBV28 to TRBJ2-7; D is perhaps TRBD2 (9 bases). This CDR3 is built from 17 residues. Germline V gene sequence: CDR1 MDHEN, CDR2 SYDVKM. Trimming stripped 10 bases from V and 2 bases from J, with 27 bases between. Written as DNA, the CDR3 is TGTGCCACCCGGACAGGGTTACTAGCGGGTCTCACCTACGAGCAGTACTTC. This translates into CATRTGLLAGLTYEQYF.